These 4 T cell receptor beta chains were all obtained from the same sample, sequenced in a study of cytomegalovirus exposure and HLA in healthy donors. The primer mix had 60 Vbeta and 13 Jbeta primers. Method: immunoSEQ multiplex PCR; TCRdb's copy keeps in-frame clones and lacks some. The table records about 160,000 clones, approximately 80% of them present only once. Sequenced sample: PBMCs. The receptors here all came from a man under 40 in good health and CMV-seronegative.

The rearrangement uses TRBV2 and TRBJ1-6; 7 nucleotides line up with TRBD1. V shed 7 bases, J shed 7 bases, and the junction held 7 bases outside the gene matches. The CDR3 has 14 residues. The germline V gene has CDR1 SNHLY and CDR2 FYNNEI. Written as DNA, the CDR3 is TGTGCCAGCAAATGGGACAGTAAGAATTCACCCCTCCACTTT. This codes for CASKWDSKNSPLHF.

The rearrangement joins TRBV18 to TRBJ2-2; D is possibly TRBD2 (5 bases). Germline loops: CDR1 KGHSH, CDR2 LQKENI. The CDR3 runs to 16 residues. V was pared by 6 bases and J by 3 bases, with 17 bases between. The DNA for the CDR3 is TGTGCCAGCTCGGGAGCGGAAAGTCAGTACACCGGGGAGCTGTTTTTT. Translated: CASSGAESQYTGELFF.

V is TRBV7-3 and J is TRBJ1-1; D is ambiguous. The CDR3 has 13 residues. Germline lookup yields CDR1 SGHTA and CDR2 FQGTGA. V shed 5 bases and J shed 4 bases, with 11 bases lying between them. CDR3 bases: TGTGCCAGCAGCGTCAAAGGCGGCACTGAAGCTTTCTTT. This encodes CASSVKGGTEAFF.

The chain recombines TRBV30 with TRBJ2-5, with 7 bases matching TRBD2. Trimming removed 3 bases from V and 0 bases from J; junction bases left unmatched: 7. The CDR3 totals 15 residues. CDR1 is GTSNPN, CDR2 SVGIG, per germline (reference sequence). The CDR3 protein is CAWRGGTIYQETQYF. CDR3 bases: TGTGCCTGGAGGGGGGGGACCATCTACCAAGAGACCCAGTACTTC.